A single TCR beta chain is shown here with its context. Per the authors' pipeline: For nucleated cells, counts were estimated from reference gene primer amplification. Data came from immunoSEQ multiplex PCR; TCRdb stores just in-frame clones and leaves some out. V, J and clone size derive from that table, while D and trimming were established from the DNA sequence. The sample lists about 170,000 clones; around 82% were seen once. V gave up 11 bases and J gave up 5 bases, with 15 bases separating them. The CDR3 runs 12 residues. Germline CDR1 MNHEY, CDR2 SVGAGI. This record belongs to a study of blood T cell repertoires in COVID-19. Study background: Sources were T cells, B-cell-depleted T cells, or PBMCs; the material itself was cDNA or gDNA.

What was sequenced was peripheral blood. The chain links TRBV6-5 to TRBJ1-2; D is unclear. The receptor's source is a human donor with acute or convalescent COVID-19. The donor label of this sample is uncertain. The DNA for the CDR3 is TGTGCCTCCTCCCAGAATTTATATGGCTACACCTTC. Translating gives CASSQNLYGYTF.